This TCR beta chain stems from a study of T cells in Graves' hyperthyroidism and ophthalmopathy. Trimming took 3 bases from V and 6 from J, leaving 14 bases between them. The CDR3 loop spans 15 amino acids. Per germline, CDR1 SGHNT and CDR2 YENEEA. This sample holds PBMCs from 9.5 to 10 ml fresh peripheral blood. TCR beta CDR3 region amplification was performed from RNA transcripts. Using the HTBI primer set, a first-round RT-PCR was run on the TCR CDR3. One entry per CDR3 protein results from TCRdb running MiXCR on the multiplex PCR reads. This table holds 550,000 to 800,000 distinct CDR3 sequences, about 16% found once. Remarks on this clonotype: Antigen: not known.

General study results and limits: Blood also contained most expanded thyroid clonotypes above 0.001. Model predictions of ophthalmopathy came a median around 7.1 months before onset.

This rearrangement joins TRBV11-3 to TRBJ2-2; a weak D match, TRBD2 (6 bases). The sequencing input was blood. The TCR sequence derives from a man between 18 and 35 years old with Graves' hyperthyroidism. CDR3 amino acids: CASSFGGSVSGELFF. The DNA of the CDR3 is TGTGCCAGCAGCTTTGGGGGGTCGGTTTCCGGGGAGCTGTTTTTT.